The rows below give T cell receptor beta chains drawn from one sample of a study of T cell responses to AZD1222 COVID-19 vaccine. TCRdb keeps only in-frame clones here, not all; method: immunoSEQ multiplex PCR. The sample includes about 130,000 clones, roughly 89% seen only once; the top ten take 6.3%. Sequences were derived from peripheral blood, sampled on day 0 of AZD1222 vaccination. These receptors came from an adult in good health. The CDR3 runs from the conserved cysteine through the conserved F or W. The D gene is left open where the match is weak. Part of the rows lack a size; the others show once, few, many or a class for expanded clones.

cdr3_aa cdr3_nt v_call d_call clone_size j_call
CASSPRLAGVGETQYF TGTGCCAGCAGCCCGAGACTAGCGGGGGTAGGAGAGACCCAGTACTTC TRBV7-9 TRBD2 - TRBJ2-5
CASSPWGGGHYNEQFF TGTGCCAGCAGCCCTTGGGGAGGGGGCCACTACAATGAGCAGTTCTTC TRBV9 - - TRBJ2-1
CASSERGVDEQYF TGTGCCAGCAGTGAGAGAGGGGTAGACGAGCAGTACTTC TRBV2 - - TRBJ2-7
CASSVSSSYGYTF TGTGCCAGCAGCGTCAGCAGCAGCTATGGCTACACCTTC TRBV5-6 - - TRBJ1-2
CASRTGASGGYGYTF TGTGCCAGCAGGACGGGGGCCTCAGGAGGCTATGGCTACACCTTC TRBV5-5 - - TRBJ1-2
CAISGGDSYEQYF TGTGCCATCAGTGGTGGGGACAGCTACGAGCAGTACTTC TRBV10-3 TRBD1 few TRBJ2-7
CASRDPDGSEKLFF TGTGCCAGCCGTGATCCGGACGGGAGCGAAAAACTGTTTTTT TRBV6-1 - - TRBJ1-4
CASSRNAAPQRGENTIYF TGTGCCAGCAGCCGAAACGCAGCCCCTCAGAGGGGGGAGAACACCATATATTTT TRBV11-2 - - TRBJ1-3
CASTRRLTDTQYF TGTGCCAGTACGAGACGGCTCACAGATACGCAGTATTTT TRBV19 - once TRBJ2-3
CASIRGEGNQPQHF TGTGCCAGTATACGGGGTGAAGGGAATCAGCCCCAGCATTTT TRBV19 - - TRBJ1-5
CASSLSDKKETQYF TGCGCCAGCAGCTTGTCGGACAAAAAAGAGACCCAGTACTTC TRBV5-1 - - TRBJ2-5
CASSPEGQGYGYTF TGCGCCAGCAGCCCGGAGGGACAGGGCTATGGCTACACCTTC TRBV5-1 TRBD1 - TRBJ1-2
CASSYLGQGNYEQYF TGTGCCAGCAGTTACCTAGGACAGGGGAATTACGAGCAGTACTTC TRBV6-5 TRBD1 - TRBJ2-7
CASSLGGDSPLHF TGTGCCAGCAGCTTAGGGGGGGATTCACCCCTCCACTTT TRBV7-8 - - TRBJ1-6
CAWSVPPRVGTGGYTF TGTGCCTGGAGTGTCCCCCCCCGGGTTGGGACAGGTGGCTACACCTTC TRBV30 TRBD1 - TRBJ1-2
CASAGGGGQPQHF TGTGCCAGCGCCGGAGGGGGTGGTCAGCCCCAGCATTTT TRBV27 - - TRBJ1-5
CASGRGYGYTF TGTGCCAGCGGAAGGGGGTATGGCTACACCTTC TRBV7-8 - once TRBJ1-2
CASSQDRGIGQPQHF TGCGCCAGCAGCCAAGATCGGGGCATAGGGCAGCCCCAGCATTTT TRBV4-3 - - TRBJ1-5